The next 16 T cell receptor beta chains were all read from a single sample in a study of cytomegalovirus exposure and HLA in healthy donors. Profiled with immunoSEQ multiplex PCR; TCRdb holds only in-frame clones, not every one. The repertoire has around 130,000 clones, around 85% of them found once; the top ten carry under 2.5%. The specimen was PBMCs. Receptors originate from a woman aged 30 to 39 in good health and CMV-seronegative.

The genes are TRBV7-6 and TRBJ2-3; TRBD2 might be the D (6 bases). The CDR3 totals 16 residues. Trimming took off 5 bases at V and 1 base at J, with 16 bases between the two ends. Germline CDR1 is SGHVS and CDR2 is FNYEAQ. Here the CDR3 DNA reads TGTGCCAGCAGCCTGGACACAACGGGGGGCACAGATACGCAGTATTTT. Protein product: CASSLDTTGGTDTQYF.

The chain has TRBV7-2 and TRBJ2-1; D gene uncertain. CDR1 and CDR2 from the germline V gene are SGHTA and FQGNSA. The CDR3 length is 17 residues. Trimming pared 3 bases from V and 4 bases from J, leaving 19 bases between. The CDR3 bases are TGTGCCAGCAGCTTTGGATCCGGCGGTCCGCCTTACAATGAGCAGTTCTTC. This translates into CASSFGSGGPPYNEQFF.

This chain links TRBV7-9 with TRBJ1-1; possibly TRBD1 for D (6 bases). Germline-derived CDR1 and CDR2 are SEHNR and FQNEAQ (reference sequence). CDR3 length: 14 residues. The germline V and J ends were trimmed by 5 bases and 3 bases, with 13 bases remaining between them. This CDR3 is CASSRGKAYTEAFF. The CDR3 DNA is TGTGCCAGCAGCAGGGGGAAGGCGTACACTGAAGCTTTCTTT.

The chain employs TRBV19 and TRBJ2-5; TRBD1 matches 10 bases. Per germline, CDR1 LNHDA and CDR2 SQIVND (reference sequence). The CDR3 totals 14 residues. With 6 bases clipped from V and 5 bases from J, the junction kept 6 bases outside the gene matches. CDR3 amino acids: CASRITGQGETQYF. The CDR3 nucleotides read TGTGCCAGTAGGATTACGGGACAGGGGGAGACCCAGTACTTC.

This clone came up a few times. The chain combines TRBV5-6 with TRBJ1-5, with D possibly being TRBD1 (5 bases). V dropped 2 bases and J dropped 6 bases, with 6 bases sitting between them. CDR1 is SGHDT and CDR2 is YYEEEE in the germline V gene. There are 12 residues in the CDR3. The CDR3 region is CASSFRAQPQHF. The CDR3 DNA is TGTGCCAGCAGCTTCAGGGCTCAGCCCCAGCATTTT. The full variable domain, rest sourced from reference TRBV5-6 and TRBJ1-5, is DAGVTQSPTHLIKTRGQQVTLRCSPKSGHDTVSWYQQALGQGPQFIFQYYEEEERQRGNFPDRFSGHQFPNYSSELNVNALLLGDSALYLCASSFRAQPQHFGDGTRLSIL.

This rearrangement joins TRBV19 to TRBJ1-1, with D maybe TRBD1 (6 bases). V was shortened by 4 bases and J by 4 bases, with 13 bases between the two germline ends. The CDR3 consists of 14 residues. CDR1 LNHDA and CDR2 SQIVND come from the germline V gene (reference sequence). In DNA form, the CDR3 reads TGTGCCAGTAGTAGCCGGACAGAGAGCACTGAAGCTTTCTTT. It codes for CASSSRTESTEAFF.

This chain uses TRBV2 with TRBJ2-7, with D possibly matching TRBD2 (6 bases). V was trimmed by 7 bases and J by 3 bases, leaving 10 bases between them. In germline, CDR1 is SNHLY, CDR2 FYNNEI. The CDR3 spans 12 residues. The CDR3: CASTGRGYEQYF. CDR3 in DNA: TGTGCCAGCACAGGGCGGGGCTACGAGCAGTACTTC.

The chain joins TRBV6-6 to TRBJ2-7; 8 bases are a match to TRBD1. V gave up 8 bases and J gave up 1 base; unmatched junction bases: 7. Germline loops: CDR1 MNHNY, CDR2 SVGAGI (reference sequence). This CDR3 has 14 amino acids. Written as DNA, the CDR3 is TGTGCCAGCTCCATTGGGGACAGGTCCTACGAGCAGTACTTC. This sequence encodes CASSIGDRSYEQYF.

The chain joins TRBV19 to TRBJ1-5; D perhaps matches TRBD1 (6 bases). CDR1 and CDR2 from the germline V gene are LNHDA and SQIVND (reference sequence). The CDR3 is 13 amino acids. Trimming cost V 6 bases and J 3 bases, with 9 bases left between them. This chain's CDR3 is CASSRGYNQPQHF. The CDR3 region has the DNA TGTGCCAGTAGCAGGGGATACAATCAGCCCCAGCATTTT.

This chain links TRBV27 with TRBJ1-4, with D uncertain. V was pared by 2 bases and J by 0 bases, with 13 bases between. This CDR3 is 17 amino acids long. Germline lookup yields CDR1 MNHEY and CDR2 SMNVEV (reference sequence). CDR3 sequence (DNA): TGTGCCAGCAGTTTAGAGGGAGGCCGTGCAACTAATGAAAAACTGTTTTTT. This encodes CASSLEGGRATNEKLFF.

This chain joins TRBV5-1 and TRBJ2-1; the D gene is possibly TRBD1 (5 bases). Germline V gene lookup returns CDR1 SGHRS and CDR2 YFSETQ. The CDR3 contains 15 residues. V was cut by 4 bases and J by 9 bases, with 20 bases left in between. The CDR3 sequence is CASSLGGQGKGEQFF. CDR3 DNA sequence: TGCGCCAGCAGCCTAGGCGGCCAGGGCAAGGGTGAGCAGTTCTTC.

The gene calls are TRBV5-4 and TRBJ1-1; D is ambiguous. The V and J ends lost 0 bases and 1 base respectively, with 10 bases between them. The CDR3 is 15 residues long. CDR1 SGHNT and CDR2 YYREEE come from the germline V gene (reference sequence). CDR3 nucleotide sequence: TGTGCCAGCAGCTTGGGGGCCGGAGGGAACACTGAAGCTTTCTTT. Translating it yields CASSLGAGGNTEAFF.

Comments on this clone: Other DNA sequences of this sample code for an identical CDR3. J is TRBJ1-2 and V is TRBV13; 8 bases map to TRBD1. Germline loops: CDR1 PRHDT, CDR2 FYEKMQ (reference sequence). This CDR3 comprises 15 residues. Trimming took 1 base from V and 1 from J; bases not matched to a gene: 2. The CDR3 nucleotides read TGTGCCAGCAGCTTAGCCGGACAGGGTAACTATGGCTACACCTTC. Translating gives CASSLAGQGNYGYTF.

The V call is TRBV30, the J call TRBJ1-6; D is ambiguous. Germline loops: CDR1 GTSNPN, CDR2 SVGIG (reference sequence). The CDR3 runs to 10 residues. The V end lost 8 bases, the J end lost 8 bases, and 7 bases lay between the germline ends. CDR3: CALGYSPLHF. For the CDR3, the DNA is TGTGCCCTCGGTTATTCACCCCTCCACTTT.

The CDR3 loop is CASSFNGGVRTDTQYF. The CDR3, as DNA: TGTGCCAGCAGTTTTAACGGCGGGGTTCGCACAGATACGCAGTATTTT. This chain uses TRBV27 with TRBJ2-3; perhaps TRBD2 as D (6 bases). CDR1 and CDR2 from the germline V gene are MNHEY and SMNVEV (reference sequence). This CDR3 region has 16 residues. V was pared by 3 bases and J by 1 base, with 14 bases between.

The chain is built from TRBV11-2 and TRBJ1-2; unclear D gene. The CDR3 has 13 residues. Germline V gene sequence: CDR1 SGHAT, CDR2 FQNNGV. V was cut by 2 bases and J by 7 bases, with 11 bases left in between. The CDR3 reads CASSLNGEVGYTF. In DNA, the CDR3 is TGTGCCAGCAGCTTAAACGGGGAGGTTGGCTACACCTTC.